The TCR beta chain described here comes from a study of post-analysis software for immune sequencing data. Study-wide context: Some patients lacked subtype; others had relapsing-remitting, secondary progressive or progressive-relapsing disease.

Findings and caveats of the study: Controls had lower frequencies than patients of about five TRBV segments, which included TRBV5-6, TRBV5-1 and TRBV20-1. Significantly lower normalized Chao1 diversity was seen in multiple sclerosis patients than in controls.

This clonotype was counted a few times. Its matching antigen is unknown. Sequencing libraries made from TCR beta cDNA carried unique molecular identifiers. A population of roughly 0.85 to 10 million T cells gave rise to around 530,000 cDNA molecules. Each CDR3 protein is one row after TCRdb ran MiXCR on the PCR reads. The sample yields about 820,000 distinct CDR3 sequences, roughly 58% seen once. The CDR3 loop spans 14 amino acids. Germline V gives CDR1 SQVTM, CDR2 ANQGSEA. J was trimmed by 6 bases and V by 7 bases; bases with no gene match: 11. The receptor comes from a girl under 18 with multiple sclerosis. The rearrangement uses TRBV29-1 and TRBJ2-7, with 11 nucleotides matching TRBD1. Input material: blood. DNA for the CDR3: TGCAGCGCTACTTCGGGACAGGGGGTAGGCGAGCAGTACTTC. Translating gives CSATSGQGVGEQYF.